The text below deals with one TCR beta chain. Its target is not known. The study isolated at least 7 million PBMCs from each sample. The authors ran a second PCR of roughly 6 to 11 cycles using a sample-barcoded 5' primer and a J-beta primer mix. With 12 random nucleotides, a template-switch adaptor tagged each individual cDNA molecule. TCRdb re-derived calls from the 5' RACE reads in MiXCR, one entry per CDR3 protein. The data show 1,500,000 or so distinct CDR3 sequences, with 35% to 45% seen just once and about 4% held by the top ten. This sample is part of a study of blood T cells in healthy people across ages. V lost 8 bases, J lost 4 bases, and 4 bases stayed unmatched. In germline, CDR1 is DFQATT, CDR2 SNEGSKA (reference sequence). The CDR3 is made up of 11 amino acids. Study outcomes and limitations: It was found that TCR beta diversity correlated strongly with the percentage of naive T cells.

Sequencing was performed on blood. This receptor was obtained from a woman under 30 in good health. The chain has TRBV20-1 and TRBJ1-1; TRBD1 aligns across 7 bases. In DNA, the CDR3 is TGCAGTCGACAGGGCATCACTGAAGCTTTCTTT. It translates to CSRQGITEAFF.